The clone carrying this T cell receptor beta chain was counted only a few times. Its antigen is undetermined. The record originates from a study of cytomegalovirus exposure and HLA in healthy donors. Looked up from germline, CDR1 is SGHNT and CDR2 is YYREEE (reference sequence). The CDR3 is 15 residues long. V lost 2 bases, J lost 0 bases, and 6 bases lay in between. Study conclusions and caveats: In an earlier analysis, in fewer than 700 donors, most V segments appeared productive either ~87% or ~30% of the time. In a later analysis, at a false discovery rate of 0.05, approximately 16,000 TCR beta sequences matched HLA alleles.

The primer mix had 60 Vbeta and 13 Jbeta primers. Method: immunoSEQ multiplex PCR; TCRdb's copy keeps in-frame clones and lacks some. The table lists more than 85,000 clones, approximately 82% of them singletons, with approximately 2.8% in the top ten. Though probably carrying unrecorded immune exposures, donors were nominally healthy at sampling. Sequencing used PBMCs. The source is a man between 35 and 55 years old in good health and CMV-seronegative. The chain links TRBV5-4 to TRBJ2-6, with D unclear. The CDR3 sequence: CASSLDNSGANVLTF. CDR3 DNA: TGTGCCAGCAGCTTAGACAACTCTGGGGCCAACGTCCTGACTTTC.